Below are 25 T cell receptor beta chains sequenced from a single sample in a study of vaccination and CD4 T cells after COVID-19 (dated 2022 in TCRdb). Their specific antigens are unknown. In the paper's terms, the treatment or condition label means: 10-day PBMC culture with coronavirus spike peptide pools or control peptides (ViraFEST assay). Libraries were constructed by PCR. The sequencer listed for this sample is Illumina iSeq 100. DNA from cultured CD4+ T cells was subjected to TCR sequencing with the Oncomine TCR Beta short-read assay at the Johns Hopkins FTIC core. TCRdb passed the public sequencing reads through fastp at Q25 and MiXCR, retaining productive beta sequences. CDR3 protein sequences are deduplicated, and each keeps its most common genes and DNA. This sample is represented by 12,000 or so distinct CDR3 sequences; approximately 61% of them were singletons. The top ten clonotypes cover roughly 10% of the sample.

Sequenced material: CD4+ T cells from blood, cultured in vitro. The receptor source for this set is a human donor who had recovered from COVID-19.

Of note for this clonotype: An end of the junction does not agree with germline; a read error may underlie this. The chain uses TRBV28 and TRBJ1-6, with D tentatively TRBD1 (5 bases). The CDR3 covers 17 residues. Germline CDR1 and CDR2: MDHEN and SYDVKM. CDR3 amino acids: CTSSLFSLTGGNSPLHF. CDR3 nucleotide sequence: TGTACCAGCAGTTTATTTTCCCTAACGGGGGGAAATTCACCCCTCCACTTT.

The chain couples TRBV20-1 to TRBJ2-2; 8 bases align to TRBD1. Trimming took 5 bases from V and 1 from J; bases not matched to a gene: 3. The CDR3 is 14 residues long. The V gene's germline CDR1 is DFQATT and CDR2 SNEGSKA (reference sequence). CDR3 nucleotide sequence: TGCAGTGCTGTACAGGGGGGGAACACCGGGGAGCTGTTTTTT. This encodes CSAVQGGNTGELFF.

This chain joins TRBV11-3 and TRBJ2-5; TRBD2 matches at 9 bases. The ends lost 7 bases at V and 2 bases at J; junction bases unmatched: 5. This CDR3 is built from 14 residues. Per germline, CDR1 SGHNT and CDR2 YENEEA. The DNA of the CDR3 is TGTGCCAGCATGACTAGCGGATTACAAGAGACCCAGTACTTC. This encodes CASMTSGLQETQYF.

The chain couples TRBV19 to TRBJ1-5; D is unresolved. Trimming took 4 bases from V and 4 from J, leaving 5 bases between them. CDR1 is LNHDA and CDR2 is SQIVND in the germline V gene (reference sequence). The CDR3 runs 12 residues. CDR3 DNA sequence: TGTGCCAGTAGTAGGACTAATCAGCCCCAGCATTTT. Residues: CASSRTNQPQHF.

The chain uses TRBV7-8 and TRBJ2-5; 9 bases are a match to TRBD2. Germline V gene lookup returns CDR1 SGHVS and CDR2 FQNEAQ. Trimming cost V 2 bases and J 2 bases; bases outside gene matches: 6. This CDR3 has 16 residues. CDR3 sequence reads: CASSLHRLAAQETQYF. CDR3 DNA: TGTGCCAGCAGCTTACATCGACTAGCGGCACAAGAGACCCAGTACTTC.

In DNA form, the CDR3 reads TGTGCCAGCTCACGCGGACAGGGGCGGGGGAACACTGAAGCTTTCTTT. This sequence encodes CASSRGQGRGNTEAFF. The V and J genes are TRBV18 and TRBJ1-1; 9 positions agree with TRBD1. This CDR3 has 16 residues. Looked up from germline, CDR1 is KGHSH and CDR2 is LQKENI. The junction had 7 bases not matched to a gene; V was cut back by 4 bases and J by 1 base.

V gene TRBV7-2 combines with J gene TRBJ2-5; D gene unclear. In germline, CDR1 is SGHTA, CDR2 FQGNSA. The CDR3 runs to 13 residues. V gave up 2 bases and J gave up 5 bases, with 9 bases separating them. Here the CDR3 reads CASSLSLGETQYF. The CDR3, as DNA: TGTGCCAGCAGCTTATCGCTAGGGGAGACCCAGTACTTC.

The gene calls are TRBV18 and TRBJ1-2; no firm D call. The CDR3 is made up of 14 amino acids. V lost 3 bases and J 6 bases, leaving 14 bases between the germline ends. CDR1 and CDR2 from the germline V gene are KGHSH and LQKENI. CDR3 nucleotide sequence: TGTGCCAGCTCACCTTCGGACCCAATAAATGGCTACACCTTC. Translating gives CASSPSDPINGYTF.

The J gene is TRBJ2-5, the V gene TRBV7-9; 8 bases align to TRBD1. V lost 4 bases, J lost 3 bases, and 10 bases stayed unmatched. Germline CDR1 reads SEHNR; CDR2 reads FQNEAQ (reference sequence). CDR3 length: 16 residues. The DNA for the CDR3 is TGTGCCAGCAGCTACGAACCCTGGACAGGGAAAGAGACCCAGTACTTC. This translates into CASSYEPWTGKETQYF.

The chain uses TRBV4-1 and TRBJ2-3; D unclear. Per germline, CDR1 MGHRA and CDR2 YSYEKL. Trimming cost V 0 bases and J 3 bases, with 10 bases left between them. The CDR3 runs 15 residues. CDR3 sequence reads: CASSQDQQRTDTQYF. In DNA, the CDR3 is TGCGCCAGCAGCCAAGATCAACAGAGAACAGATACGCAGTATTTT.

By share, this clonotype ranks as medium-sized. This chain joins TRBV10-2 and TRBJ1-2, with TRBD1 as a possible D gene (5 bases). The CDR3 is 15 amino acids. Trimming removed 0 bases from V and 8 bases from J, with 16 bases in between. Germline loops: CDR1 WSHSY, CDR2 SAAADI. CDR3 in amino acids: CASSESRGGLGGYTF. The CDR3 nucleotides read TGCGCCAGCAGTGAGTCCCGCGGGGGACTAGGAGGCTACACCTTC.

The table lists this clonotype with a few counts. The chain has TRBV10-1 and TRBJ2-7, with 8 positions matching TRBD2. Germline loops: CDR1 WNHNN, CDR2 SYGVQD (reference sequence). This CDR3 has 16 residues. With V trimmed by 3 bases and J by 7 bases, 14 bases remained unmatched. The CDR3 nucleotides are TGCGCCAGCAGTGATGAGACTAGCGTGAGTAGTAAGGAGCAGTACTTC. Protein sequence: CASSDETSVSSKEQYF.

The chain joins TRBV7-8 to TRBJ2-2; D remains ambiguous. The CDR3 is made up of 14 amino acids. Germline CDR1 SGHVS, CDR2 FQNEAQ. Deletions cut 3 bases from V and 4 bases from J, with 9 bases between. CDR3 nucleotides: TGTGCCAGCAGCTTCTGGGAACGCACCGGGGAGCTGTTTTTT. Its protein product is CASSFWERTGELFF.

This clonotype was seen a few times. The V gene is TRBV2, the J gene TRBJ2-7; the match to TRBD1 covers 9 bases. The CDR3 has 13 amino acids. Germline CDR1 reads SNHLY; CDR2 reads FYNNEI. The CDR3 DNA reads TGTGCTACGTCCCGGGACAGGGCCTACGAGCAGTACTTC. Its translation: CATSRDRAYEQYF.

This clonotype was counted between two and nine times. The rearrangement uses TRBV20-1 and TRBJ1-2; D is unclear. Trimming removed 6 bases at V and 3 bases at J, with 20 bases between. In germline, CDR1 is DFQATT, CDR2 SNEGSKA (reference sequence). This CDR3 has 15 residues. The CDR3 DNA sequence: TGCAGTGCGCACTCGGGAGCCCAGTGGGACTATGGCTACACCTTC. Protein: CSAHSGAQWDYGYTF.

V gene TRBV6-5 combines with J gene TRBJ1-6; no reliable D call. This CDR3 is 14 amino acids long. CDR1 and CDR2 (germline): MNHEY, SVGAGI. Trimming removed 2 bases from V and 6 bases from J, with 8 bases in between. CDR3 residues: CASSYPSVNSPLHF. DNA for the CDR3: TGTGCCAGCAGTTACCCGAGCGTTAATTCACCCCTCCACTTT.

This chain links TRBV19 with TRBJ2-5; 7 bases are a match to TRBD1. J lost 5 bases, V lost 3 bases, and 6 bases had no gene match. The CDR3 loop spans 14 amino acids. Germline-derived CDR1 and CDR2 are LNHDA and SQIVND (reference sequence). As DNA, the CDR3 is TGTGCCAGTAGTATGGGGACAGTGGGGGAGACCCAGTACTTC. This encodes CASSMGTVGETQYF.

The chain employs TRBV6-2 or TRBV6-3 and TRBJ2-1; tentatively, D is TRBD1 (5 bases). Per germline, CDR1 MNHEY and CDR2 SVGEGT. This CDR3 comprises 15 residues. Trimming removed 7 bases at V and 7 bases at J, with 20 bases between. The CDR3 DNA is TGTGCCAGCACCGGCGGAAGGGGATCACCGAATGAGCAGTTCTTC. It yields the protein CASTGGRGSPNEQFF.

V and J are TRBV7-9 and TRBJ1-6, with D possibly matching TRBD1 (6 bases). Looked up from germline, CDR1 is SEHNR and CDR2 is FQNEAQ (reference sequence). Trimming removed 5 bases from V and 8 bases from J, with 19 bases in between. The CDR3 contains 16 residues. The chain's CDR3 is CASSQTGLIKHSPLHF. In DNA, the CDR3 is TGTGCCAGCAGCCAAACAGGGTTGATTAAGCATTCACCCCTCCACTTT.

The CDR3 protein is CASTSAGALLSGANVLTF. For the CDR3, the DNA is TGTGCCAGTACATCGGCGGGGGCGTTACTCTCTGGGGCCAACGTCCTGACTTTC. J is TRBJ2-6 and V is TRBV28; a possible D gene is TRBD2 (7 bases). The CDR3 has 18 amino acids. Trimming cost V 9 bases and J 0 bases, with 21 bases left between them. Germline V gene data show CDR1 as MDHEN and CDR2 as SYDVKM. The complete variable domain, with remaining parts taken from reference TRBV28 and TRBJ2-6, reads DVKVTQSSRYLVKRTGEKVFLECVQDMDHENMFWYRQDPGLGLRLIYFSYDVKMKEKGDIPEGYSVSREKKERFSLILESASTNQTSMYLCASTSAGALLSGANVLTFGAGSRLTVL.

Only a few counts were recorded for this clonotype. The chain employs TRBV11-2 and TRBJ2-1, with 7 bases that match TRBD2. From germline, CDR1 is SGHAT and CDR2 FQNNGV. The length of the CDR3 is 15 residues. After removal of 5 bases from V and 4 bases from J, the junction contained 8 bases not matched to a gene. This chain's CDR3 is CASSQDGGGYNEQFF. The CDR3 DNA sequence: TGTGCCAGCAGCCAGGACGGCGGGGGATACAATGAGCAGTTCTTC. Based on the CDR3 plus reference TRBV11-2 and TRBJ2-1, the full variable domain is EAGVAQSPRYKIIEKRQSVAFWCNPISGHATLYWYQQILGQGPKLLIQFQNNGVVDDSQLPKDRFSAERLKGVDSTLKIQPAKLEDSAVYLCASSQDGGGYNEQFFGPGTRLTVL.

The chain employs TRBV20-1 and TRBJ2-1, with D possibly matching TRBD2 (7 bases). The V gene's germline CDR1 is DFQATT and CDR2 SNEGSKA (reference sequence). The CDR3 runs 13 residues. Trimming pared 1 base from V and 9 bases from J, leaving 13 bases between. The CDR3 region has the DNA TGCAGTGCTAGAGGTCGGGGGGCCGCTGAGCAGTTCTTC. The encoded protein is CSARGRGAAEQFF.

CDR3 in DNA: TGTGCCAGCAGTCGGGACTTTAATAATTCACCCCTCCACTTT. Its translation: CASSRDFNNSPLHF. J is TRBJ1-6 and V is TRBV5-6; D may be TRBD1 (5 bases). V was trimmed by 5 bases and J by 5 bases, leaving 11 bases between them. This CDR3 has 14 amino acids. The germline CDR1 and CDR2 sequences are SGHDT and YYEEEE.

The chain has TRBV6-1 and TRBJ2-2; possible D gene TRBD1, 6 bases. The CDR3 is 14 amino acids. The germline V and J ends were trimmed by 5 bases and 7 bases, with 14 bases remaining between them. Germline CDR1 reads MNHNS; CDR2 reads SASEGT. In nucleotides, the CDR3 is TGTGCCAGCAGTCAAACAGGGAAGAGCGGGGAGCTGTTTTTT. Protein: CASSQTGKSGELFF.

V and J are TRBV21-1 and TRBJ2-3; the D call in the table, TRBD1, was not verified against the DNA. TRBV21-1 is recorded as a pseudogene. This CDR3 region has 16 residues. The CDR3 loop reads CASVGGGQVSTDTQYF. The CDR3 DNA reads TGTGCCAGCGTTGGGGGGGGACAGGTTAGCACAGATACGCAGTATTTT.